This T cell receptor (beta chain) was found in a study of CD8+ T cells in alopecia areata. Study-wide findings and caveats: Especially in alopecia totalis/universalis, lesional scalp showed greater clonality than normal scalp did.

The CDR3 is 11 residues long. Germline CDR1 is MNHNY and CDR2 is SVGAGI (reference sequence). Trimming stripped 0 bases from V and 7 bases from J, with 4 bases between. After isolation, RNA underwent reverse transcription to generate cDNA as the sequencing template. Repertoires were generated with immunoSEQ multiplex PCR, while TCRdb's copy carries only in-frame clones and drops some. This sample has about 150,000 clones, with approximately 87% found just once. As to this clone: As yet, its antigen is unknown.

Source: CD8+ T cells sorted from blood, taken at week 0. The sequence derives from a human donor with alopecia areata. The chain carries TRBV6-6 and TRBJ2-7; D is undetermined. CDR3 amino acids: CASSYSWEQYF. The CDR3 coding sequence is TGTGCCAGCAGTTACTCATGGGAGCAGTACTTC.